Shown below are 5 T cell receptor beta chains from a single sample sequenced in a study of blood T cell repertoires in COVID-19. Sequencing was performed with immunoSEQ multiplex PCR; in TCRdb, only in-frame clones are kept and a portion is missing. The repertoire holds 150,000 to 200,000 clones, with approximately 87% as singletons. Sequences were obtained from peripheral blood. Every receptor here comes from a woman aged 55-69 years with COVID-19, enrolled during active disease.

The J gene is TRBJ2-7, the V gene TRBV4-3; 10 bases are a match to TRBD1. The CDR3 is made up of 15 amino acids. With V trimmed by 1 base and J by 2 bases, 2 bases remained unmatched. CDR1 is LGHNA, CDR2 YSLEER, per germline. The CDR3 protein is CASSQAGQGAYEQYF. CDR3 coding DNA: TGCGCCAGCAGCCAAGCTGGACAGGGGGCCTACGAGCAGTACTTC.

The genes are TRBV27 and TRBJ1-1; D gene uncertain. The CDR3 has 16 amino acids. The germline CDR1 and CDR2 sequences are MNHEY and SMNVEV (reference sequence). With 0 bases removed from V and 2 bases from J, the gap between germline ends came to 13 bases. CDR3 DNA: TGTGCCAGCAGTTTATCGGTAGGGAGGGTAAACACTGAAGCTTTCTTT. Protein sequence: CASSLSVGRVNTEAFF.

This CDR3 is CATSDPGQGAYEQYF. CDR3 nucleotides: TGTGCCACCAGTGACCCCGGACAGGGGGCTTACGAGCAGTACTTC. The chain links TRBV24-1 to TRBJ2-7; 11 bases agree with TRBD1. This CDR3 has 15 amino acids. V lost 4 bases, J lost 4 bases, and 5 bases stayed unmatched. CDR1 is KGHDR, CDR2 SFDVKD, per germline.

The chain employs TRBV28 and TRBJ2-2; 12 bases align to TRBD2. CDR3 length: 19 amino acids. J lost 4 bases, V lost 1 base, and 10 bases had no gene match. Germline CDR1 and CDR2: MDHEN and SYDVKM. The chain's CDR3 is CASSLFGLAGSGSTGELFF. CDR3 bases: TGTGCCAGCAGTTTATTCGGACTAGCGGGATCGGGGAGCACCGGGGAGCTGTTTTTT.

The rearrangement links TRBV4-3 to TRBJ1-1, with no clear D. The germline CDR1 and CDR2 sequences are LGHNA and YSLEER. V shed 0 bases and J shed 0 bases, with 8 bases lying between them. There are 15 residues in the CDR3. The CDR3 coding sequence is TGCGCCAGCAGCCAAGACGAACAAGTGAACACTGAAGCTTTCTTT. Protein product: CASSQDEQVNTEAFF.